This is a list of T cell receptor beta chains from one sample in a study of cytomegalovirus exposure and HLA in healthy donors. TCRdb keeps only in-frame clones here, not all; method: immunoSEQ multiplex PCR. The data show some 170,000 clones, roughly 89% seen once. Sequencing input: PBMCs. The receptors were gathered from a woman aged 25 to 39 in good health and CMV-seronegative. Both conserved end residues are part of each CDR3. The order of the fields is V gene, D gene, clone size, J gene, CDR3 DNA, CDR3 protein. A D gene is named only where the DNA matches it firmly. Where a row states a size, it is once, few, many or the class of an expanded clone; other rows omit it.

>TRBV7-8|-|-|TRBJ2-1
TGTGCCAGCAGCCGACAGGGGAGGGTCGGTGAGCAGTTCTTC
CASSRQGRVGEQFF
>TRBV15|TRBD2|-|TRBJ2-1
TGTGCCACCAGCAGAGCGGGGGGGCCTTACAATGAGCAGTTCTTC
CATSRAGGPYNEQFF
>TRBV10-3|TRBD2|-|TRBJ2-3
TGTGCCATCAGACTAGGACTAGCGGGAACAACAGGCACAGATACGCAGTATTTT
CAIRLGLAGTTGTDTQYF
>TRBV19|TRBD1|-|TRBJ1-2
TGTGCCAGTAGTGAACAGGGGGCGCAGGGCTACACCTTC
CASSEQGAQGYTF
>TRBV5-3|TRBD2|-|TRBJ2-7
TGTGCCAGAAGCGCTGCCGGGACTAGCGGGGTGGAGTGGCAGTACTTC
CARSAAGTSGVEWQYF
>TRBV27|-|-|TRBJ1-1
TGTGCCAGCAGTCTCCGACTGAGACCCACTGAAGCTTTCTTT
CASSLRLRPTEAFF
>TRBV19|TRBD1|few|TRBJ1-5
TGTGCCAGTAGTGGAGGGGGCGGCAATCAGCCCCAGCATTTT
CASSGGGGNQPQHF
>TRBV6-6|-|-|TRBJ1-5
TGTGCCAGCAGTTCCCGGACAGAATCCAATCAGCCCCAGCATTTT
CASSSRTESNQPQHF
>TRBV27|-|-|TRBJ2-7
TGTGCCAGCAGTTTATTCGGCGGGACCCTCTACGAGCAGTACTTC
CASSLFGGTLYEQYF
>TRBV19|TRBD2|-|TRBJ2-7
TGTGCCAGTAGTATAGGTAGCGGGGCCTACTACGAGCAGTACTTC
CASSIGSGAYYEQYF
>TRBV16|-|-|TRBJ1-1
TGTGCCAGCAGCCAATCCAAGAACACTGAAGCTTTCTTT
CASSQSKNTEAFF
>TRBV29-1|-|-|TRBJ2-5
TGCAGCGTGACTAGGGGGGGAGACCAAGAGACCCAGTACTTC
CSVTRGGDQETQYF
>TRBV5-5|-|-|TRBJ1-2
TGTGCCAGCAGCTTGGTTCGGCAAACAGGGCATGGCTACACCTTC
CASSLVRQTGHGYTF
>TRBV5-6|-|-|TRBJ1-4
TGTGCCAGCAGCTCGGACTTTCGTGAAAAACTGTTTTTT
CASSSDFREKLFF
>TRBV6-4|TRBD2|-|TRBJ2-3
TGTGCCAGCAGTGACTCAGCTAGCGGATACACAGATACGCAGTATTTT
CASSDSASGYTDTQYF
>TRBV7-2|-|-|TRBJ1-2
TGTGCCAGCAGCACGTGGACAGCTTCTAACTATGGCTACACCTTC
CASSTWTASNYGYTF
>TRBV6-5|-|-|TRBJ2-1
TGTGCCAGCAGTTCCACTCCCATTGAGCAGTTCTTC
CASSSTPIEQFF
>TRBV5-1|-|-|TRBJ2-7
TGCGCCAGCAGCGGGGGGCCCGGGAGAGGGGGCGTCGGGCAGTACTTC
CASSGGPGRGGVGQYF
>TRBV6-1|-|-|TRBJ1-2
TGTGCCAGCAGTGTAACCGGTGGAGTGGGTGGCTACACCTTC
CASSVTGGVGGYTF
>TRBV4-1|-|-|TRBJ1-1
TGCGCCAGCAGCCATGTGGCGGAGGGAACTGAAGCTTTCTTT
CASSHVAEGTEAFF